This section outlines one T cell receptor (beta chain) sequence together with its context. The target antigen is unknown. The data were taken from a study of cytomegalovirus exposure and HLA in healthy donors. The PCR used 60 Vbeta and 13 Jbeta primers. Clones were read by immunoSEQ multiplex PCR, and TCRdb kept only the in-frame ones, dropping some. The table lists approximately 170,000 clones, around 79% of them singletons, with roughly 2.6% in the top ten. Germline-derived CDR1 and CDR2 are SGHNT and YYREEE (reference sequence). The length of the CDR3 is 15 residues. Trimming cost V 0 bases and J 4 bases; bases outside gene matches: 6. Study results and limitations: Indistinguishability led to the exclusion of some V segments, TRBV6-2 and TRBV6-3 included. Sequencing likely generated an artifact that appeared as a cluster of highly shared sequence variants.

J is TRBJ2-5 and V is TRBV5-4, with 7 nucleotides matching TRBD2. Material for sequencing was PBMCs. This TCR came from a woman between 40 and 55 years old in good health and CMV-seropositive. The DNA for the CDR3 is TGTGCCAGCAGCTTGGGGGGGGGACCAGGAGAGACCCAGTACTTC. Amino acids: CASSLGGGPGETQYF.